What follows are 15 T cell receptor beta chains derived from one specimen sequenced in a study of molecular identifiers for immune sequencing clone quantification. TCRdb reprocessed the PCR reads with MiXCR, giving one entry per CDR3 protein. This table holds 250,000 to 400,000 distinct CDR3 sequences, 20% to 25% found once. Sequencing was performed on naive CD8+ T cells from blood, with Jurkat cell RNA spiked in. Documented subset: FACS-sorted CD8+CD4-CCR7+CD45RA+ naive T cells. Source of these receptors: a human donor in good health. Some libraries in this study had Jurkat cell RNA spiked in.

At least ten counts were recorded for this clonotype. The V and J genes are TRBV2 and TRBJ2-5; D might be TRBD2 (5 bases). This CDR3 region has 13 residues. CDR1 SNHLY and CDR2 FYNNEI come from the germline V gene. V was shortened by 4 bases and J by 4 bases, with 10 bases between the two germline ends. The chain's CDR3 is CASSVGVIETQYF. The CDR3 nucleotides are TGTGCCAGCAGTGTCGGGGTAATAGAGACCCAGTACTTC.

The genes are TRBV6-5 and TRBJ1-1; possible D gene TRBD1, 5 bases. Looked up from germline, CDR1 is MNHEY and CDR2 is SVGAGI. This CDR3 is built from 13 residues. V gave up 2 bases and J gave up 4 bases, with 8 bases separating them. The CDR3 sequence is CASSYRGGTEAFF. In DNA, the CDR3 is TGTGCCAGCAGTTACCGGGGGGGCACTGAAGCTTTCTTT.

The V call is TRBV11-2, the J call TRBJ1-1, with D possibly TRBD1 on 5 matching bases. CDR1 and CDR2 (germline): SGHAT, FQNNGV. The germline V and J ends were trimmed by 3 bases and 3 bases, with 14 bases remaining between them. The CDR3 covers 15 residues. Here the CDR3 reads CASSFVGPPDTEAFF. CDR3 nucleotides: TGTGCCAGCAGCTTTGTGGGGCCGCCGGACACTGAAGCTTTCTTT.

This clonotype was recorded many times. This rearrangement joins TRBV12-3 or TRBV12-4 to TRBJ1-6, with D tentatively TRBD1 (5 bases). The V end was cut by 1 base, the J end by 10 bases, with 20 bases between. The CDR3 is 17 amino acids. The CDR3: CASSLVWDSSPRSPLHF. The CDR3, as DNA: TGTGCCAGCAGTTTAGTTTGGGACTCCTCTCCCCGGTCACCCCTCCACTTT.

This chain joins TRBV2 and TRBJ2-7; D is unclear. The CDR3 loop spans 14 amino acids. Trimming cost V 6 bases and J 4 bases, with 16 bases left between them. Germline lookup yields CDR1 SNHLY and CDR2 FYNNEI. The CDR3 protein is CASSPGPRLYEQYF. The CDR3 bases are TGTGCCAGCAGCCCAGGACCACGCTTATACGAGCAGTACTTC.

This clonotype was counted many times. The chain employs TRBV20-1 and TRBJ2-7; 7 bases line up with TRBD2. CDR1 DFQATT and CDR2 SNEGSKA come from the germline V gene (reference sequence). J lost 4 bases, V lost 6 bases, and 15 bases had no gene match. This CDR3 has 15 residues. The CDR3 is CSAPRLAPIGYEQYF. The CDR3 region has the DNA TGCAGTGCCCCAAGACTAGCCCCGATCGGGTACGAGCAGTACTTC.

This clonotype was detected many times. The chain carries TRBV28 and TRBJ1-1, with TRBD1 as a possible D gene (6 bases). CDR1 and CDR2 (germline): MDHEN, SYDVKM. V was cut by 5 bases and J by 1 base, with 17 bases left in between. This CDR3 region has 16 residues. The DNA of the CDR3 is TGTGCCAGCAGTAGCGCTCTACGGGGGCCGAACACTGAAGCTTTCTTT. Its translation: CASSSALRGPNTEAFF. Using reference TRBV28 and TRBJ1-1 for the parts outside the CDR3, the full variable domain is DVKVTQSSRYLVKRTGEKVFLECVQDMDHENMFWYRQDPGLGLRLIYFSYDVKMKEKGDIPEGYSVSREKKERFSLILESASTNQTSMYLCASSSALRGPNTEAFFGQGTRLTVV.

This clonotype was recorded many times. J is TRBJ2-1 and V is TRBV28; D is possibly TRBD2 (5 bases). The CDR3 extends over 14 amino acids. Trimming left V 5 bases short and J 7 bases short, with 15 bases between. Germline V lookup: CDR1 MDHEN, CDR2 SYDVKM. The CDR3 protein is CASSPRLPGNEQFF. CDR3 coding DNA: TGTGCCAGCAGTCCGAGACTCCCGGGGAATGAGCAGTTCTTC.

This clonotype came up many times. The genes are TRBV7-9 and TRBJ1-3; no reliable D call. Germline values: CDR1 SEHNR, CDR2 FQNEAQ (reference sequence). This CDR3 is built from 14 residues. V gave up 4 bases and J gave up 2 bases, with 9 bases separating them. CDR3 amino acids: CASSSPEAGNTIYF. CDR3 bases: TGTGCCAGCAGCTCTCCGGAGGCTGGAAACACCATATATTTT.

The V call is TRBV19, the J call TRBJ1-1; D ambiguous. CDR1 and CDR2 (germline): LNHDA, SQIVND (reference sequence). Trimming took 3 bases from V and 3 from J, leaving 8 bases between them. CDR3 length: 13 amino acids. The CDR3 DNA follows: TGTGCCAGTAGTATGGCCCTGGACACTGAAGCTTTCTTT. As protein: CASSMALDTEAFF.

The chain joins TRBV28 to TRBJ2-7; D remains ambiguous. Germline V CDR1 and CDR2: MDHEN, SYDVKM. Trimming left V 7 bases short and J 7 bases short, with 20 bases between. The CDR3 is 14 residues long. The CDR3 is CASILPLLLTEQYF. CDR3 coding DNA: TGTGCCAGCATCCTTCCTCTGTTACTAACGGAGCAGTACTTC.

This clonotype has at least ten counts. The chain recombines TRBV13 with TRBJ2-7, with D possibly being TRBD1 (6 bases). V gave up 2 bases and J gave up 4 bases, with 12 bases separating them. The CDR3 loop spans 14 amino acids. The germline V gene has CDR1 PRHDT and CDR2 FYEKMQ (reference sequence). As DNA, the CDR3 is TGTGCCAGCAGCTTATCCAGACAGGAGTACGAGCAGTACTTC. Protein product: CASSLSRQEYEQYF.

This clonotype was detected only a few times. The chain employs TRBV10-2 and TRBJ1-5, with D maybe TRBD1 (5 bases). This CDR3 is 14 amino acids long. CDR1 is WSHSY, CDR2 SAAADI, per germline. Trimming stripped 0 bases from V and 5 bases from J, with 8 bases between. The CDR3 nucleotides read TGCGCCAGCAGTGAGTCGAAAGGGGATCAGCCCCAGCATTTT. Its translation: CASSESKGDQPQHF.

The chain combines TRBV19 with TRBJ2-1, with 8 bases fitting TRBD2. The CDR3 loop spans 15 amino acids. V was clipped by 3 bases and J by 7 bases; unmatched bases: 8. The germline gives CDR1 LNHDA, CDR2 SQIVND (reference sequence). The CDR3 DNA follows: TGTGCCAGTAGTATTCTACCTAGCGGGTATAATGAGCAGTTCTTC. Protein sequence: CASSILPSGYNEQFF.

This clonotype has at least ten counts. This chain uses TRBV5-1 with TRBJ1-3; possible D gene TRBD1, 6 bases. This CDR3 comprises 15 residues. Germline V gene data show CDR1 as SGHRS and CDR2 as YFSETQ. V lost 4 bases and J 0 bases, leaving 11 bases between the germline ends. The CDR3 reads CASSREGDSGNTIYF. CDR3 coding DNA: TGCGCCAGCAGCAGAGAGGGGGACTCTGGAAACACCATATATTTT.